This T cell receptor (beta chain) comes out of a study of blood T cell repertoires in COVID-19. The CDR3 is 15 amino acids. Per germline, CDR1 MDHEN and CDR2 SYDVKM. Trimming removed 5 bases from V and 5 bases from J; junction bases left unmatched: 10. The protocol was immunoSEQ multiplex PCR, while the TCRdb copy is restricted to in-frame clones and leaves out a portion. The sample has tens of thousands of clones; under 90% are singletons. The source of this sequence is a woman between 65 and 79 years old with acute or convalescent COVID-19. Input material: peripheral blood. The chain uses TRBV28 and TRBJ2-3; 7 nucleotides line up with TRBD1. CDR3 sequence: CASSPLGTARDTQYF. CDR3 coding DNA: TGTGCCAGCAGTCCACTCGGGACAGCCAGAGATACGCAGTATTTT.